These 10 T cell receptor beta chains were all obtained from the same sample, sequenced in a study of T cell repertoires in cytomegalovirus infection. TCRdb ran MiXCR on the reads and lists one entry per CDR3 protein. In the table there are a few hundred thousand distinct CDR3 sequences, around 18% of which are singletons. Material: PBMCs. These receptors were obtained from a human donor in good health (CMV status not recorded). Some clones in this sample may be carry-over from other donors' samples.

This clonotype was counted ten times or more. The chain uses TRBV7-2 and TRBJ1-1; D gene unclear. V lost 5 bases and J 4 bases, leaving 17 bases between the germline ends. Germline values: CDR1 SGHTA, CDR2 FQGNSA. The CDR3 contains 15 residues. CDR3 sequence: CASSPVGPGGTEAFF. The CDR3 DNA follows: TGTGCCAGCAGCCCGGTGGGCCCGGGAGGCACTGAAGCTTTCTTT.

This clonotype was counted a few times. The CDR3, as DNA: TGTGCCAGCAGCGCCCCCGAGGGTACTGACTCCTACAATGAGCAGTTCTTC. Its protein product is CASSAPEGTDSYNEQFF. The rearrangement uses TRBV7-6 and TRBJ2-1; possibly TRBD2 for D (5 bases). This CDR3 has 17 residues. The germline V and J ends were trimmed by 5 bases and 0 bases, with 17 bases remaining between them. CDR1 is SGHVS, CDR2 FNYEAQ, per germline.

This clonotype has a handful of counts. V is TRBV11-2 and J is TRBJ1-1; D ambiguous. V dropped 4 bases and J dropped 0 bases, with 12 bases sitting between them. The CDR3 consists of 15 residues. Per the germline V gene, CDR1 is SGHAT and CDR2 is FQNNGV. This CDR3 reads CASSYGGKMNTEAFF. CDR3 sequence (DNA): TGTGCCAGCAGCTACGGAGGGAAAATGAACACTGAAGCTTTCTTT.

The chain has TRBV7-9 and TRBJ2-5, with D unclear. V was cut by 8 bases and J by 5 bases, with 9 bases left in between. Germline loops: CDR1 SEHNR, CDR2 FQNEAQ (reference sequence). The CDR3 runs to 11 residues. The CDR3 loop is CASRPRETQYF. CDR3 nucleotides: TGTGCCAGCCGCCCCCGGGAGACCCAGTACTTC.

The V gene is TRBV12-3 or TRBV12-4, the J gene TRBJ2-3, with a tentative D call TRBD2 (6 bases). The CDR3 totals 15 residues. V was clipped by 3 bases and J by 8 bases, with 18 bases between them. This chain's CDR3 is CASSFLLARAGTQYF. CDR3 sequence (DNA): TGTGCCAGCAGTTTTTTGTTGGCGAGAGCGGGTACGCAGTATTTT.

This clonotype was counted many times. The chain recombines TRBV7-8 with TRBJ1-4; a possible D gene is TRBD1 (5 bases). Germline V CDR1 and CDR2: SGHVS, FQNEAQ. The CDR3 spans 14 residues. Trimming cost V 1 base and J 8 bases, with 11 bases left between them. In nucleotides, the CDR3 is TGTGCCAGCAGCTTAGTCGGAGGGGAAGAAAAACTGTTTTTT. Protein product: CASSLVGGEEKLFF. Supplemented by reference TRBV7-8 and TRBJ1-4, the full variable domain reads GAGVSQSPRYKVAKRGQDVALRCDPISGHVSLFWYQQALGQGPEFLTYFQNEAQLDKSGLPSDRFFAERPEGSVSTLKIQRTQQEDSAVYLCASSLVGGEEKLFFGSGTQLSVL.

This clonotype was detected a few times. The chain carries TRBV7-9 and TRBJ2-6; 7 bases are a match to TRBD1. CDR3 length: 19 residues. V lost 5 bases to trimming and J lost 3 bases; unmatched junction nucleotides: 16. The germline V gene encodes CDR1 SEHNR and CDR2 FQNEAQ (reference sequence). The DNA for the CDR3 is TGTGCCAGCAGCGCCCGTTCCGGCAGGGGGTTGGTTGGGGCCAACGTCCTGACTTTC. Amino acids: CASSARSGRGLVGANVLTF.

This clonotype was counted ten times or more. The rearrangement links TRBV12-3 or TRBV12-4 to TRBJ1-2; D uncertain. The CDR3 contains 14 residues. Trimming left V 7 bases short and J 6 bases short, with 18 bases between. CDR3 bases: TGTGCCAGCACCCAACTGGGCCCCGCTGATGGCTACACCTTC. Translation: CASTQLGPADGYTF.

The V call is TRBV5-1, the J call TRBJ2-2; D call uncertain. This CDR3 region has 13 residues. The ends were cut back, 0 bases at V and 12 bases at J, with 12 bases in the middle. Looked up from germline, CDR1 is SGHRS and CDR2 is YFSETQ. CDR3 bases: TGCGCCAGCAGCTTGGAAGCCAGCCTTAAGCTGTTTTTT. Protein: CASSLEASLKLFF.

The chain carries TRBV27 and TRBJ2-3, with D hard to call. Trimming cost V 4 bases and J 1 base, with 15 bases left between them. Germline V gives CDR1 MNHEY, CDR2 SMNVEV (reference sequence). The CDR3 runs to 16 residues. CDR3 DNA sequence: TGTGCCAGCAGTTCGGTTACGGGTCTGGGCACAGATACGCAGTATTTT. It yields the protein CASSSVTGLGTDTQYF.